The source of this T cell receptor (beta chain) is a study of blood T cell repertoires in COVID-19. In the study overall: PBMCs, B-cell-depleted T cells, or T cells provided the cDNA or gDNA that made up the material.

The authors' processing: The assay estimated nucleated cells by amplifying reference gene primers. Sequenced by immunoSEQ multiplex PCR; TCRdb stores in-frame clones only, minus some. The DNA was the basis for D and trimming; V, J and clone size are from that table. The repertoire holds roughly 400,000 clones, with approximately 89% as singletons. The V segment lost 10 bases and the J segment 5 bases; nucleotides outside the gene matches: 7. CDR1 is LNHDA and CDR2 is SQIVND in the germline V gene (reference sequence). This CDR3 is built from 13 residues. The sample was peripheral blood. The J gene is TRBJ1-4, the V gene TRBV19, with TRBD1 matching 7 bases. This TCR came from a woman aged 55-70 years with COVID-19, enrolled during active disease. CDR3 nucleotides: TGTGCCACAGGTCAGGGACAGAATGAAAAACTGTTTTTT. Residues: CATGQGQNEKLFF.